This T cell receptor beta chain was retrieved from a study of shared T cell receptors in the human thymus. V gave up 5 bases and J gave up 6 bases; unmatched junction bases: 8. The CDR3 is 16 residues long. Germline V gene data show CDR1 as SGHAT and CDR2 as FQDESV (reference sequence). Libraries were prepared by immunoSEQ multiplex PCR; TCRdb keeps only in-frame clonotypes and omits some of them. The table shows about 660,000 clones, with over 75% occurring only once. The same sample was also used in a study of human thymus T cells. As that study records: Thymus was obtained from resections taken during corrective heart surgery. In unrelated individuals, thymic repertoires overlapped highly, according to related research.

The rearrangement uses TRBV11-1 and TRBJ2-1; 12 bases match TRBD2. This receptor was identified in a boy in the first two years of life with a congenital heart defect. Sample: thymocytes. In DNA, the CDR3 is TGTGCCAGCAGCCCGAGGACTAGCGGGACCTCCAATGAGCAGTTCTTC. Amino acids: CASSPRTSGTSNEQFF.